These 5 T cell receptor beta chains were sequenced from one sample in a study of T-cell reconstitution after alpha-beta-depleted transplantation in children. Preparing the TCRbeta library involved the use of unique molecular identifiers. MiXCR, run by TCRdb on the PCR reads, gives a single entry per CDR3 protein. The repertoire has about 580,000 distinct CDR3 sequences, 25% to 30% of them found once; the top ten carry less than 40%. This sample comprised PBMCs, obtained before TCRalphabeta/CD19-depleted stem cell transplant. These receptors all come from a boy under three years old with Wiskott-Aldrich syndrome, due to receive a stem cell transplant.

This clonotype occurred a few times. The J gene is TRBJ2-2, the V gene TRBV7-9, with 10 bases matching TRBD2. Trimming took 6 bases from V and 3 from J; bases not matched to a gene: 7. The germline V gene has CDR1 SEHNR and CDR2 FQNEAQ (reference sequence). CDR3 length: 16 residues. In DNA form, the CDR3 reads TGTGCCAGCAGGCCTTGGACTAGCGGCTACACCGGGGAGCTGTTTTTT. Residues: CASRPWTSGYTGELFF.

In this sample, this clonotype turned up many times. CDR3 nucleotide sequence: TGTGCCAGCAGTTTCAACACAGATACGCAGTATTTT. This codes for CASSFNTDTQYF. This chain connects TRBV27 to TRBJ2-3; no definite D call. CDR1 is MNHEY and CDR2 is SMNVEV in the germline V gene (reference sequence). The V and J ends lost 3 bases and 2 bases respectively, with 3 bases between them. The CDR3 spans 12 residues.

The chain is built from TRBV4-1 and TRBJ1-5, with D uncertain. Germline V lookup: CDR1 MGHRA, CDR2 YSYEKL. The CDR3 has 17 amino acids. Trimming took off 0 bases at V and 1 base at J, with 13 bases between the two ends. For the CDR3, the DNA is TGCGCCAGCAGCCAAGATCTGGTTTCGGAGAGCAATCAGCCCCAGCATTTT. This gives the protein CASSQDLVSESNQPQHF.

This clonotype has only a few counts. This rearrangement joins TRBV12-3 or TRBV12-4 to TRBJ1-1, with 8 bases matching TRBD1. This CDR3 region has 17 residues. V was pared by 5 bases and J by 3 bases, with 14 bases of the junction left unmatched. This CDR3 is CASSPTLVRQGYTEAFF. The CDR3 DNA reads as TGTGCCAGCAGTCCCACCCTCGTACGACAGGGGTACACTGAAGCTTTCTTT.

This clonotype was counted a few times. The chain is built from TRBV27 and TRBJ2-7, with 12 positions matching TRBD1. From germline, CDR1 is MNHEY and CDR2 SMNVEV (reference sequence). V was clipped by 1 base and J by 6 bases; unmatched bases: 16. CDR3 length equals 19 residues. The CDR3 region has the DNA TGTGCCAGCAGTTTATTTGGGACTTATTGGGGACAGGGGGCTGGCGAGCAGTACTTC. Translated: CASSLFGTYWGQGAGEQYF.